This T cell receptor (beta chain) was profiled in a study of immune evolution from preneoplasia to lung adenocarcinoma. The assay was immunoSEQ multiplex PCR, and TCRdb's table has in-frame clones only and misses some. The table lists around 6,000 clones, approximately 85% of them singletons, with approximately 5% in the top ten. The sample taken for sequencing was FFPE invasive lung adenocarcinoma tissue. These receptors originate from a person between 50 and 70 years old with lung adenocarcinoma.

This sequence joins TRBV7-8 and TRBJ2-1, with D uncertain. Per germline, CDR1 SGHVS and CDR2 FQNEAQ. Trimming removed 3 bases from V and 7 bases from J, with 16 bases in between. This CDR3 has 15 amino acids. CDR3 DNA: TGTGCCAGCAGCTTCTCAACTTTCTCTGGGAATGAGCAGTTCTTC. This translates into CASSFSTFSGNEQFF.